This passage covers 7 T cell receptor beta chains from one sample sequenced in a study of blood T cell repertoires in COVID-19. The assay was immunoSEQ multiplex PCR, and TCRdb's table has in-frame clones only and misses some. Of a few hundred thousand clones in the sample, more than 75% were seen once. The material sequenced was PBMCs or T cells enriched from blood (not recorded which). The receptors shown here come from a woman aged 18-29 years who had recovered from COVID-19.

The chain joins TRBV5-1 to TRBJ2-7, with a weak D call TRBD2 (6 bases). The CDR3 is 14 residues long. CDR1 and CDR2 (germline): SGHRS, YFSETQ. Trimming pared 3 bases from V and 2 bases from J, leaving 12 bases between. CDR3 amino acids: CASSSGLKTYEQYF. The CDR3, as DNA: TGCGCCAGCAGCTCGGGACTTAAAACCTACGAGCAGTACTTC.

J is TRBJ2-3 and V is TRBV2; TRBD1 aligns across 12 bases. Looked up from germline, CDR1 is SNHLY and CDR2 is FYNNEI. The CDR3 is 15 amino acids. V lost 7 bases and J lost 4; bases outside the gene matches: 6. CDR3 DNA sequence: TGTGCCAGCACCAGGGGACAGGGGGCCGCAGATACGCAGTATTTT. It yields the protein CASTRGQGAADTQYF.

This chain connects TRBV15 to TRBJ1-3; TRBD1 is a possible D gene (5 bases). Germline CDR1 LNHNV, CDR2 YYDKDF (reference sequence). V was pared by 0 bases and J by 0 bases, with 9 bases between. The CDR3 covers 16 residues. CDR3 bases: TGTGCCACCAGCAGAGACTTAGGGGTCTCTGGAAACACCATATATTTT. Translated, it gives CATSRDLGVSGNTIYF.

This clone is a singleton in its sample. The chain combines TRBV2 with TRBJ1-1, with 8 positions matching TRBD1. Trimming at V came to 10 bases and at J to 8 bases, leaving 12 bases not matched to a gene. The CDR3 runs to 13 residues. The germline gives CDR1 SNHLY, CDR2 FYNNEI. The CDR3 DNA sequence: TGTGCCAACACGGACAGGGAATGGACCGAAGCTTTCTTT. Translated, it gives CANTDREWTEAFF.

Points on this clone: Other DNA sequences in the sample encode the same CDR3. V usage is TRBV3-1 (or the pseudogene TRBV3-2) and J usage is TRBJ1-5; possible D gene TRBD1, 5 bases. Trimming cost V 1 base and J 1 base, with 8 bases left between them. Germline V CDR1 and CDR2: LGHDT, YNNKEL (reference sequence). The CDR3 covers 15 residues. The CDR3 coding sequence is TGTGCCAGCAGCCAAGTCCAGGGAAGCAATCAGCCCCAGCATTTT. Protein sequence: CASSQVQGSNQPQHF.

V is TRBV2 and J is TRBJ1-5; the match to TRBD1 covers 7 bases. The CDR3 totals 16 residues. Germline-derived CDR1 and CDR2 are SNHLY and FYNNEI. V lost 6 bases, J lost 6 bases, and 14 bases stayed unmatched. The CDR3 DNA follows: TGTGCCAGCAGCCTGGATCAGACAGGGCGCGGTCAGCCCCAGCATTTT. It yields the protein CASSLDQTGRGQPQHF. The full variable domain, in which reference TRBV2 and TRBJ1-5 provide the parts outside the CDR3, is EPEVTQTPSHQVTQMGQEVILRCVPISNHLYFYWYRQILGQKVEFLVSFYNNEISEKSEIFDDQFSVERPDGSNFTLKIRSTKLEDSAMYFCASSLDQTGRGQPQHFGDGTRLSIL.

V is TRBV4-1 and J is TRBJ2-3; D possibly corresponds to TRBD1 (6 bases). V shed 4 bases and J shed 0 bases, with 14 bases lying between them. Germline assignment: CDR1 MGHRA and CDR2 YSYEKL. The CDR3 loop spans 16 amino acids. The CDR3 sequence: CASSLAPRGSTDTQYF. The CDR3 DNA sequence: TGCGCCAGCAGCCTCGCTCCCAGGGGAAGCACAGATACGCAGTATTTT.